This T cell receptor beta chain was identified in a study of blood T cell repertoires in COVID-19 (dated by TCRdb to 2018 to 2021). Study-wide context: Samples covering the acute and convalescent phases of COVID-19 were provided by collaborators in the United States, Italy and Spain. The prospective study material was composed of cDNA or gDNA derived from T cells, B-cell-depleted T cells, or PBMCs. A freely available public database, intended as a resource for researchers studying the immune response to SARS-CoV-2, is where the repertoires were released. A de-identified subject ID, COVID-19 status, age in years and sex were almost always included in the sample metadata. Subjects who had been exposed to COVID-19, were actively infected with it, or had recovered from it provided the deeply sampled blood TCRbeta repertoires that made up the dataset. Where HLA class I and class II types were available, the types were taken from metadata supplied by the sample provider, not from assay-based typing. Samples were obtained from the ongoing ImmuneRACE study (first 160 participants) and from about 1,300 subjects provided by 6 global collaborators.

What the authors observed across the whole study: How much clinical and demographic metadata was included differed by source and by participant, and the metadata was provided uncurated.

V is pruned by 2 bases and J by 0 bases, leaving 3 bases of the junction without a gene match. From the cysteine through the phenylalanine, the CDR3 covers 14 amino acids. The retained sequence is limited to the CDR3, 42 bases, with the frame set at the first base. In the germline V gene (reference sequence), CDR1 corresponds to GTSNPN and CDR2 to SVGIG. TCRbeta CDR3 regions were amplified from genomic DNA using the immunoSEQ Assay, a bias-controlled multiplex PCR. Concerning the study's data processing: The number of nucleated cells in each sample was estimated from the amplification of reference gene primers within the assay. To quantify the absolute abundance of each unique TCRbeta CDR3 rearrangement, sequence reads were collapsed and filtered. For each sample, productive Simpson clonality was calculated as the square root of Simpson's diversity index across productive rearrangements. TCRdb stores this immuneACCESS table with in-frame sequences only. Part of the clones is absent; in the studies checked, under half of the shortfall reflects unresolved V genes, and no reason is known for the rest. V and J calls plus clone size are reproduced from that table; the DNA served to infer D and trimming. The sample table contains hundreds of thousands of clones; only one count was recorded for about 90% of them. Jointly, the top ten make up roughly a tenth of the sample.

On this clone itself: Its antigen has not been determined. No base-level quality is on record; no much larger clone is a single base apart.

Participants in the prospective study were aged roughly 18 to 100 years, lived in approximately 26 United States geographic areas, and enrolled through a virtual design. To assign participants to cohorts, the prospective study relied on clinical history that participants themselves reported in a screening survey and a study questionnaire. Recovered participants in ImmuneRACE Cohort 3 were defined by two consecutive negative NP/OP PCR tests, clearance by a healthcare professional, or resolution of symptoms. Mobile phlebotomists in the prospective study collected whole blood, serum and a nasopharyngeal or oropharyngeal swab from every participant. Additional blood draws and questionnaires over an approximately 2-month period could optionally be provided by prospective study participants. Before DNA extraction, blood samples from the prospective study were shipped at room temperature or frozen.

Here the chain combines TRBV30 and TRBJ1-1; 7 junctional bases match TRBD1. This receptor was obtained from a woman younger than 45 who had recovered from COVID-19. The source material was PBMCs or T cells enriched from blood (not recorded which). The DNA is as follows: TGTGCCTGGAGTCTCACAGGGGTGAACACTGAAGCTTTCTTT. This codes for CAWSLTGVNTEAFF. When the CDR3 is completed using the reference TRBV30 and TRBJ1-1 genes on either side, the full variable domain is SQTIHQWPATLVQPVGSPLSLECTVEGTSNPNLYWYRQAAGRGLQLLFYSVGIGQISSEVPQNLSASRPQDRQFILSSKKLLLSDSGFYLCAWSLTGVNTEAFFGQGTRLTVV.